This TCR beta chain was captured in a study of cytomegalovirus exposure and HLA in healthy donors. Study-wide results and caveats: TCR beta V- and J-gene trimming, according to a later analysis, was linked to a missense DCLRE1C variant.

Germline V gene sequence: CDR1 SGDLS, CDR2 YYNGEE. This CDR3 is built from 17 residues. The J segment lost 3 bases and the V segment lost 2 bases, leaving 11 bases of the junction unmatched. Use of 60 Vbeta and 13 Jbeta primers characterized the PCR. Original handling: It was a later analysis that counted roughly 80 million unique TCR beta chains, of which around 11 million were shared. This table comes from immunoSEQ multiplex PCR, and its TCRdb copy is limited to in-frame clones, with some not included. The V and J calls and clone size are taken from that table; D and trimming were inferred from the DNA. The sample holds approximately 150,000 clones. A remark on this clone: Its target is not known.

V gene TRBV9 combines with J gene TRBJ1-2; 9 bases line up with TRBD1. The origin of this receptor is a woman aged 40 to 55 in good health and CMV-seronegative. Sequencing used PBMCs. CDR3 nucleotides: TGTGCCAGCAGCGTGGGGACAGGGCCGTCGGGTTACTATGGCTACACCTTC. It specifies CASSVGTGPSGYYGYTF.